The clone carrying this T cell receptor (beta chain) came up many times. The sample belongs to a study of regulatory T cells in long-lasting Graves disease. Through Arm-PCR of CDR3 regions and iRepertoire HTBI primers, TCR beta libraries were built. MiXCR, run by TCRdb on the multiplex PCR reads, gives a single entry per CDR3 protein. In the table there are 300,000 to 400,000 distinct CDR3 sequences, about 14% of which are singletons. The time point: newly diagnosed GD, antithyroid drugs for less than 3 months. RNA isolated from PBMCs was used to make the TCR library. Peripheral blood, 7.5 to 9 milliliters of it, was drawn into EDTA tubes. The source was peripheral blood mononuclear cells (PBMCs), collected at new diagnosis, from a patient treated with antithyroid drugs. The clonotype comes from a female donor with Graves disease.

This CDR3 reads CASSSNRDRVFGGGYTF. CDR3 sequence (DNA): TGTGCCAGCAGTTCCAACCGGGACAGGGTTTTTGGCGGTGGCTACACCTTC. The genes are TRBV12-3 or TRBV12-4 and TRBJ1-2, with TRBD1 matching over 9 bases. This CDR3 is built from 17 residues. V gave up 4 bases and J gave up 7 bases; unmatched junction bases: 16.